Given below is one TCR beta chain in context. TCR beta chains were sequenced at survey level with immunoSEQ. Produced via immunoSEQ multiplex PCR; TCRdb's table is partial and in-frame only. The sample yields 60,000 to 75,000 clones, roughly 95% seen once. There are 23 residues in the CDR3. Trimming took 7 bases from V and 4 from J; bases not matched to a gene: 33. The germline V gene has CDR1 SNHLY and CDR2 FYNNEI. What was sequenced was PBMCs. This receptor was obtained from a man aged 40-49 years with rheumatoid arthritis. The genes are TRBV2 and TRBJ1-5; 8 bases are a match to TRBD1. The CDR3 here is CASNPPRDRNLQSAPACNQPQHF. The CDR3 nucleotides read TGTGCCAGCAATCCCCCCCGGGACAGGAACTTACAATCAGCCCCAGCATGTAATCAGCCCCAGCATTTT.